This T cell receptor (beta chain) comes out of a study of cytomegalovirus exposure and HLA in healthy donors. Notes on the study in general: Roughly uniform depth of sequencing across donors was assumed in presence/absence analyses.

The V gene lost 10 bases and the J gene lost 0 bases, with 16 bases spanning the gap. The CDR3 extends over 15 amino acids. Looked up from germline, CDR1 is LNHDA and CDR2 is SQIVND (reference sequence). With respect to this clone: Its antigen is undetermined.

PCR amplification relied on 60 Vbeta primers (plus 13 Jbeta primers). Only in-frame clones appear in the TCRdb table, and some are missing; sequencing was by immunoSEQ multiplex PCR. The sample carries roughly 120,000 clones, 73% recorded once. The source material was PBMCs. The TCR comes from a woman in her forties in good health and CMV-seronegative. The chain employs TRBV19 and TRBJ1-5; tentatively, D is TRBD1 (5 bases). The CDR3 is CATADWGDSNQPQHF. CDR3 in DNA: TGTGCCACTGCCGATTGGGGGGATAGCAATCAGCCCCAGCATTTT.